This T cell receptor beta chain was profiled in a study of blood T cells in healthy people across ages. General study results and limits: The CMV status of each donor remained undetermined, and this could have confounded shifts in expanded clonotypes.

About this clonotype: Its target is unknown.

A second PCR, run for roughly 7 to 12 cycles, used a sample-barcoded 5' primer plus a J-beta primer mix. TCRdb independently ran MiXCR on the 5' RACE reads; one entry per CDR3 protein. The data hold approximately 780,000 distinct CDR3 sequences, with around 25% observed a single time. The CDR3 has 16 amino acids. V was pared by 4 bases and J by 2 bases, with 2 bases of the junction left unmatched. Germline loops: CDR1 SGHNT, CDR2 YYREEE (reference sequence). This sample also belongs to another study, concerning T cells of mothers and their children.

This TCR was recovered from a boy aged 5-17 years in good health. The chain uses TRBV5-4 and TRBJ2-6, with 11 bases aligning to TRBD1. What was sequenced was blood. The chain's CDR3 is CASSVGQGAGANVLTF. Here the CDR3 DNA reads TGTGCCAGCAGCGTGGGACAGGGGGCTGGGGCCAACGTCCTGACTTTC.